The 27 T cell receptor beta chains presented below share a single source sample, sequenced in a study of cytomegalovirus exposure and HLA in healthy donors. The primer mix had 60 Vbeta and 13 Jbeta primers. Using immunoSEQ multiplex PCR, the repertoire was profiled, and TCRdb retains in-frame clones only, with some absent. The sample has 100,000 to 150,000 clones, under 85% seen once. The sample taken for sequencing was PBMCs. These receptors all come from a woman in her thirties or forties in good health and CMV-seropositive.

This sequence joins TRBV28 and TRBJ2-2; D is perhaps TRBD1 (6 bases). Germline lookup yields CDR1 MDHEN and CDR2 SYDVKM. This CDR3 has 17 residues. Deletions cut 6 bases from V and 3 bases from J, with 20 bases between. The CDR3 DNA reads as TGTGCCAGCAGACCCTACCCAACAGGGATAGACACCGGGGAGCTGTTTTTT. It codes for CASRPYPTGIDTGELFF. The variable domain in full, completed from reference TRBV28 and TRBJ2-2, reads DVKVTQSSRYLVKRTGEKVFLECVQDMDHENMFWYRQDPGLGLRLIYFSYDVKMKEKGDIPEGYSVSREKKERFSLILESASTNQTSMYLCASRPYPTGIDTGELFFGEGSRLTVL.

This clone is a singleton in its sample. V usage is TRBV19 and J usage is TRBJ2-2, with D unresolved. The ends were cut back, 7 bases at V and 3 bases at J, with 6 bases in the middle. Looked up from germline, CDR1 is LNHDA and CDR2 is SQIVND (reference sequence). The CDR3 has 12 residues. This CDR3 reads CASTRDTGELFF. In nucleotides, the CDR3 is TGTGCCAGTACCCGGGACACCGGGGAGCTGTTTTTT.

The chain is built from TRBV19 and TRBJ1-2; 7 bases align to TRBD1. The CDR3 loop spans 16 amino acids. Germline CDR1 and CDR2: LNHDA and SQIVND (reference sequence). V shed 5 bases and J 1 base; nucleotides not matched to a gene: 10. This chain's CDR3 is CASSPQTGTYNYGYTF. The CDR3 nucleotides are TGTGCCAGTAGTCCACAGACAGGGACTTATAACTATGGCTACACCTTC.

This clone was found once. This sequence joins TRBV19 and TRBJ2-5, with a tentative D call TRBD1 (5 bases). V was pared by 5 bases and J by 5 bases, with 12 bases between. Germline CDR1 and CDR2: LNHDA and SQIVND (reference sequence). CDR3 length: 13 amino acids. Written as DNA, the CDR3 is TGTGCCAGTAGTGAGACAGCCTGGGAGACCCAGTACTTC. This gives the protein CASSETAWETQYF.

The chain joins TRBV4-2 to TRBJ2-7; 9 bases are shared with TRBD2. J lost 6 bases, V lost 0 bases, and 21 bases had no gene match. Germline V gene data show CDR1 as LGHNA and CDR2 as YNFKEQ. This CDR3 spans 20 amino acids. The CDR3 nucleotides read TGTGCCAGCAGCCAAGATTTAATAAGGGCGGGAGGGGTACTAAAAGGCGAGCAGTACTTC. Translation: CASSQDLIRAGGVLKGEQYF.

The V call is TRBV15, the J call TRBJ2-3, with 12 positions matching TRBD2. The CDR3 is 20 amino acids. Trimming removed 1 base from V and 1 base from J; junction bases left unmatched: 12. In germline, CDR1 is LNHNV, CDR2 YYDKDF (reference sequence). The CDR3 region is CATSRGVPSGRGRGTDTQYF. In DNA, the CDR3 is TGTGCCACCAGCAGAGGGGTTCCTAGCGGGAGGGGTAGAGGCACAGATACGCAGTATTTT.

This clone showed up just a few times. This chain joins TRBV7-6 and TRBJ2-1; 7 bases match TRBD1. CDR1 and CDR2 from the germline V gene are SGHVS and FNYEAQ. V lost 7 bases, J lost 4 bases, and 10 bases stayed unmatched. The CDR3 is made up of 15 amino acids. CDR3 in amino acids: CASTSGQALYNEQFF. The CDR3 DNA reads TGTGCCAGCACCTCCGGACAGGCCCTTTACAATGAGCAGTTCTTC.

V usage is TRBV5-1 and J usage is TRBJ2-7; 8 positions agree with TRBD1. V gave up 4 bases and J gave up 3 bases; unmatched junction bases: 6. Looked up from germline, CDR1 is SGHRS and CDR2 is YFSETQ. There are 14 residues in the CDR3. The CDR3, as DNA: TGCGCCAGCAGCACGGGGACAGGAAACTACGAGCAGTACTTC. This sequence encodes CASSTGTGNYEQYF.

V is TRBV5-8 and J is TRBJ2-7; TRBD2 might be the D (5 bases). V lost 3 bases, J lost 6 bases, and 16 bases lay in between. The CDR3 runs 14 residues. Germline V gene lookup returns CDR1 SGHTS and CDR2 YDEGEE. For the CDR3, the DNA is TGTGCCAGCAGCTCTTTGGGCCGGACTTCCGAGCAGTACTTC. This encodes CASSSLGRTSEQYF.

The gene calls are TRBV19 and TRBJ1-4, with 9 positions matching TRBD1. CDR1 and CDR2 (germline): LNHDA, SQIVND (reference sequence). The CDR3 covers 16 residues. After removal of 5 bases from V and 2 bases from J, the junction contained 6 bases not matched to a gene. The CDR3 DNA sequence: TGTGCCAGTAGTGACCGGGACAGGGCGACTAATGAAAAACTGTTTTTT. It encodes CASSDRDRATNEKLFF.

The gene calls are TRBV30 and TRBJ2-7; possibly TRBD1 for D (7 bases). The CDR3 totals 14 residues. The ends were cut back, 3 bases at V and 2 bases at J, with 14 bases in the middle. Germline CDR1 GTSNPN, CDR2 SVGIG (reference sequence). This CDR3 reads CAWRRQGGTYEQYF. The CDR3 coding sequence is TGTGCCTGGAGGAGACAGGGAGGAACCTACGAGCAGTACTTC.

The chain recombines TRBV5-4 with TRBJ1-1; possible D gene TRBD1, 6 bases. This CDR3 comprises 14 residues. Trimming stripped 5 bases from V and 2 bases from J, with 13 bases between. Germline V lookup: CDR1 SGHNT, CDR2 YYREEE (reference sequence). The CDR3: CASRYGQLNTEAFF. The CDR3 DNA reads TGTGCCAGCAGGTATGGACAGCTCAACACTGAAGCTTTCTTT.

CDR3 sequence (DNA): TGTGCCAGTAGCACAAGCGCCCATAGCTCCTACGAGCAGTACTTC. Its protein is CASSTSAHSSYEQYF. The genes are TRBV19 and TRBJ2-7; D is unclear. Trimming removed 6 bases from V and 0 bases from J, with 15 bases in between. The CDR3 covers 15 residues. Germline CDR1 LNHDA, CDR2 SQIVND (reference sequence). The whole variable domain, filled in from reference TRBV19 and TRBJ2-7, reads DGGITQSPKYLFRKEGQNVTLSCEQNLNHDAMYWYRQDPGQGLRLIYYSQIVNDFQKGDIAEGYSVSREKKESFPLTVTSAQKNPTAFYLCASSTSAHSSYEQYFGPGTRLTVT.

The chain employs TRBV2 and TRBJ2-1, with 7 nucleotides matching TRBD1. The CDR3 has 15 residues. Germline V gene lookup returns CDR1 SNHLY and CDR2 FYNNEI. J lost 0 bases, V lost 1 base, and 0 bases had no gene match. CDR3 in amino acids: CASSEDRGSYNEQFF. The DNA for the CDR3 is TGTGCCAGCAGTGAAGACAGGGGCTCCTACAATGAGCAGTTCTTC.

The chain is built from TRBV7-8 and TRBJ2-3, with 11 bases fitting TRBD2. The V segment lost 5 bases and the J segment 11 bases; nucleotides outside the gene matches: 6. Germline V gene lookup returns CDR1 SGHVS and CDR2 FQNEAQ. This CDR3 comprises 13 residues. The CDR3 loop is CASSMGLAAKQYF. The DNA of the CDR3 is TGTGCCAGCAGCATGGGACTAGCGGCAAAGCAGTATTTT.

V gene TRBV2 combines with J gene TRBJ2-7; D might be TRBD2 (5 bases). Germline V gene sequence: CDR1 SNHLY, CDR2 FYNNEI. The CDR3 runs 14 residues. V lost 3 bases, J lost 0 bases, and 9 bases lay in between. The CDR3 sequence: CASSEPGYSYEQYF. CDR3 sequence (DNA): TGTGCCAGCAGTGAGCCGGGATACTCCTACGAGCAGTACTTC.

In this sample, this clone turned up once. The chain uses TRBV28 and TRBJ2-7, with 14 bases lining up with TRBD2. Germline CDR1 reads MDHEN; CDR2 reads SYDVKM. This CDR3 region has 15 residues. V was clipped by 5 bases and J by 11 bases; unmatched bases: 11. In nucleotides, the CDR3 is TGTGCCAGCAGTCCGCCGGGACTAGCGGGAGAAGGAGAGTACTTC. Amino acids: CASSPPGLAGEGEYF.

V gene TRBV7-3 combines with J gene TRBJ1-1; no clear D gene. The length of the CDR3 is 13 residues. V lost 8 bases and J lost 4, with 14 bases in between. CDR1 and CDR2 (germline): SGHTA, FQGTGA. In nucleotides, the CDR3 is TGTGCCAGCGGAGTTAGTGGAAGCACTGAAGCTTTCTTT. Amino acids: CASGVSGSTEAFF.

The V call is TRBV5-1, the J call TRBJ2-2; a weak D match, TRBD2 (6 bases). The CDR3 length is 15 residues. V gave up 1 base and J gave up 4 bases, with 11 bases separating them. Germline assignment: CDR1 SGHRS and CDR2 YFSETQ. In DNA form, the CDR3 reads TGCGCCAGCAGCTTGAGGACCGGGGGCACCGGGGAGCTGTTTTTT. It is translated as CASSLRTGGTGELFF.

This clone has only a few counts. V usage is TRBV4-2 and J usage is TRBJ2-1; 11 nucleotides line up with TRBD2. The germline V gene has CDR1 LGHNA and CDR2 YNFKEQ. Trimming took 4 bases from V and 9 from J; bases not matched to a gene: 8. CDR3 size: 15 residues. CDR3 amino acids: CASSRPGLAAGEQFF. CDR3 DNA sequence: TGTGCCAGCAGCCGTCCGGGACTAGCGGCGGGTGAGCAGTTCTTC.

About this clone: Other DNA sequences from this sample encode an identical CDR3 as well. The gene calls are TRBV7-6 and TRBJ1-3, with unresolved D. From germline, CDR1 is SGHVS and CDR2 FNYEAQ. The germline V and J ends were trimmed by 5 bases and 4 bases, with 9 bases remaining between them. CDR3 length: 13 amino acids. CDR3 coding DNA: TGTGCCAGCAGCCCCACGGGGGGAAACACCATATATTTT. It is translated as CASSPTGGNTIYF.

CDR3 DNA sequence: TGTGCCAGTAGTATCTTCGACGGGGGAGACGAGCAGTACTTC. Amino acid sequence: CASSIFDGGDEQYF. The gene calls are TRBV19 and TRBJ2-7, with D possibly TRBD2 on 6 matching bases. The germline gives CDR1 LNHDA, CDR2 SQIVND (reference sequence). The V gene lost 3 bases and the J gene lost 5 bases, with 14 bases spanning the gap. The CDR3 length is 14 residues.

The chain uses TRBV27 and TRBJ2-2, with TRBD2 identical over 11 bases. J was trimmed by 4 bases and V by 3 bases; bases with no gene match: 16. The length of the CDR3 is 20 residues. Germline loops: CDR1 MNHEY, CDR2 SMNVEV (reference sequence). The CDR3 loop is CASSFRLVAGGPTVTGELFF. Written as DNA, the CDR3 is TGTGCCAGCAGTTTTAGGTTGGTAGCGGGAGGGCCAACAGTCACCGGGGAGCTGTTTTTT.

CDR3 DNA: TGTGCCAGTAGATTGGGACTCTCCGATGAGCAGTTCTTC. Residues: CASRLGLSDEQFF. V is TRBV19 and J is TRBJ2-1; D is perhaps TRBD2 (6 bases). The CDR3 has 13 amino acids. Trimming took 6 bases from V and 8 from J, leaving 14 bases between them. Germline CDR1 is LNHDA and CDR2 is SQIVND (reference sequence).

The chain is built from TRBV28 and TRBJ1-5; D is ambiguous. This CDR3 contains 15 residues. The germline gives CDR1 MDHEN, CDR2 SYDVKM. Trimming removed 3 bases from V and 0 bases from J, with 9 bases in between. CDR3 region: CASSFIGDSNQPQHF. In nucleotides, the CDR3 is TGTGCCAGCAGTTTCATCGGAGATAGCAATCAGCCCCAGCATTTT.

V usage is TRBV18 and J usage is TRBJ1-4; 12 bases map to TRBD1. The V gene's germline CDR1 is KGHSH and CDR2 LQKENI. The CDR3 sequence is 15 residues long. After removal of 3 bases from V and 6 bases from J, the junction contained 2 bases not matched to a gene. The chain's CDR3 is CASSPGQGAHEKLFF. CDR3 coding DNA: TGTGCCAGCTCACCGGGACAGGGGGCTCATGAAAAACTGTTTTTT.

A word on this clone: One end of the junction does not line up with germline, which may come from a read error. The rearrangement joins TRBV7-9 to TRBJ1-2; D uncertain. CDR3 length: 16 residues. The germline V gene has CDR1 SEHNR and CDR2 FQNEAQ (reference sequence). CDR3 coding DNA: TGTTCCAGCTCGGGTGGCAATAACGGGGCTAACTATGGCTACACCTTC. Encoded protein: CSSSGGNNGANYGYTF.